The 23 T cell receptor beta chains in this list originate from one sample, sequenced in a study of identical twins. MiXCR, run by TCRdb on the 5' RACE reads, gives a single entry per CDR3 protein. The sample has 220,000 or so distinct CDR3 sequences, roughly 7% seen once. This same sample was also taken into another study, of yellow fever vaccine responses in identical twins.

The specimen sequenced was memory (CD45RO+) T cells sorted from blood. The receptor source for this set is a woman under 30 in good health.

This sequence joins TRBV6-1 and TRBJ2-7; 8 bases fit TRBD1. The germline CDR1 and CDR2 sequences are MNHNS and SASEGT. The J segment lost 6 bases and the V segment lost 6 bases, leaving 4 bases of the junction unmatched. This CDR3 contains 12 residues. CDR3 sequence: CASSVTGGEQYV. The CDR3 DNA reads TGTGCCAGCAGCGTCACAGGGGGCGAGCAGTACGTC.

V and J are TRBV12-3 or TRBV12-4 and TRBJ2-7; D is uncertain. The CDR3 runs to 11 residues. V lost 6 bases and J lost 5, with 8 bases in between. The CDR3 DNA is TGTGCCAGCAGCTTCCTCGACGAGCAGTACTTC. Translated, it gives CASSFLDEQYF.

The chain links TRBV10-3 to TRBJ2-5; 8 nucleotides line up with TRBD1. V lost 0 bases, J lost 4 bases, and 7 bases stayed unmatched. Per the germline V gene, CDR1 is ENHRY and CDR2 is SYGVKD. The CDR3 length is 16 residues. In DNA, the CDR3 is TGTGCCATCAGTGAGTCTCAGGGGGCGTTGGGAGAGACCCAGTACTTC. It encodes CAISESQGALGETQYF.

This chain connects TRBV12-3 or TRBV12-4 to TRBJ2-7, with D possibly being TRBD2 (6 bases). V lost 0 bases and J 4 bases, leaving 10 bases between the germline ends. The CDR3 runs 14 residues. The CDR3 DNA reads as TGTGCCAGCAGTTTAGCGGGGGGTATGTACGAGCAGTACTTC. Its translation is CASSLAGGMYEQYF.

This clonotype occurred a few times. The chain has TRBV27 and TRBJ2-1; D remains unclear. Germline-derived CDR1 and CDR2 are MNHEY and SMNVEV (reference sequence). The germline V and J ends were trimmed by 6 bases and 0 bases, with 6 bases remaining between them. The CDR3 loop spans 13 amino acids. CDR3 DNA sequence: TGTGCCAGCAGCCGGGTCTCCTACAATGAGCAGTTCTTC. As protein: CASSRVSYNEQFF.

This clonotype was seen a handful of times. V is TRBV7-2 and J is TRBJ1-1; D might be TRBD1 (5 bases). The CDR3 extends over 13 amino acids. Between the trimmed V and J ends, which lost 4 bases and 10 bases, there was a span of 16 bases. Germline CDR1 SGHTA, CDR2 FQGNSA. The CDR3 loop reads CASSYTGTPGAFF. The CDR3 DNA sequence: TGTGCCAGCAGCTATACCGGGACCCCCGGAGCTTTCTTT. Filled out from reference TRBV7-2 and TRBJ1-1, the complete variable domain reads GAGVSQSPSNKVTEKGKDVELRCDPISGHTALYWYRQSLGQGLEFLIYFQGNSAPDKSGLPSDRFSAERTGGSVSTLTIQRTQQEDSAVYLCASSYTGTPGAFFGQGTRLTVV.

This clonotype has ten or more counts. The chain has TRBV6-1 and TRBJ1-2; D perhaps matches TRBD1 (6 bases). CDR3 length: 15 residues. The germline CDR1 and CDR2 sequences are MNHNS and SASEGT. Between the trimmed V and J ends, which lost 6 bases and 2 bases, there was a span of 16 bases. CDR3 in amino acids: CASRKQGSRNYGYTF. The DNA for the CDR3 is TGTGCCAGCAGAAAACAGGGTAGTAGAAACTATGGCTACACCTTC.

This clonotype has only a few counts. V gene TRBV18 combines with J gene TRBJ2-2; tentative D call: TRBD2 (6 bases). V was pared by 2 bases and J by 3 bases, with 10 bases between. Germline V lookup: CDR1 KGHSH, CDR2 LQKENI. The CDR3 contains 15 residues. The CDR3 loop is CASSPTASDTGELFF. As DNA, the CDR3 is TGTGCCAGCTCACCAACGGCTAGCGACACCGGGGAGCTGTTTTTT.

The rearrangement uses TRBV29-1 and TRBJ1-1, with TRBD1 identical over 7 bases. CDR1 and CDR2 (germline): SQVTM, ANQGSEA. The CDR3 spans 15 residues. V trimming: 1 base; J trimming: 5 bases; junction bases outside the gene matches: 10. The CDR3 DNA follows: TGCAGCGTTGAAGCGGTAACAGGGGCGGGTACTGAAGCTTTCTTT. The encoded protein is CSVEAVTGAGTEAFF.

This clonotype was picked up many times. This chain connects TRBV7-9 to TRBJ2-1; 7 bases align to TRBD2. This CDR3 has 16 residues. Trimming cost V 2 bases and J 1 base; bases outside gene matches: 5. Germline lookup yields CDR1 SEHNR and CDR2 FQNEAQ (reference sequence). The CDR3 spells CASSLKAGVSYNEQFF. DNA for the CDR3: TGTGCCAGCAGCTTAAAGGCGGGAGTATCCTACAATGAGCAGTTCTTC.

This clonotype was seen repeatedly, ten times or more. The chain couples TRBV3-1 to TRBJ2-7, with 9 positions matching TRBD2. After removal of 4 bases from V and 0 bases from J, the junction contained 4 bases not matched to a gene. Germline V CDR1 and CDR2: LGHDT, YNNKEL (reference sequence). This CDR3 contains 15 residues. CDR3 in amino acids: CASSPRLAASYEQYF. In DNA form, the CDR3 reads TGTGCCAGCAGCCCCCGACTAGCGGCCTCCTACGAGCAGTACTTC.

The chain uses TRBV10-3 and TRBJ2-6; D uncertain. The CDR3 contains 15 residues. Trimming took 2 bases from V and 0 from J, leaving 5 bases between them. The germline CDR1 and CDR2 sequences are ENHRY and SYGVKD. In DNA form, the CDR3 reads TGTGCCATCAGTGAGGCATCCTCTGGGGCCAACGTCCTGACTTTC. As protein: CAISEASSGANVLTF.

This clonotype was recorded at least ten times. This rearrangement joins TRBV11-1 to TRBJ2-1; a possible D gene is TRBD1 (6 bases). CDR1 and CDR2 (germline): SGHAT, FQDESV (reference sequence). V was cut by 0 bases and J by 7 bases, with 7 bases left in between. There are 13 residues in the CDR3. The CDR3 loop reads CASSLAGANEQFF. The CDR3 bases are TGTGCCAGCAGCTTAGCGGGGGCTAATGAGCAGTTCTTC.

This clonotype was detected only a few times. The chain uses TRBV12-3 or TRBV12-4 and TRBJ2-7; D possibly uses TRBD1 or TRBD2 (6 bases each). Trimming shortened V by 6 bases and J by 6 bases, and 21 bases separated the two germline ends. The CDR3 has 15 amino acids. The CDR3 DNA reads TGTGCCAGCAGCCCCCCCTGGGGGGCGTCGTCCGAGCAGTACTTC. Its translation: CASSPPWGASSEQYF.

This rearrangement joins TRBV29-1 to TRBJ2-3; D possibly matches TRBD1 or TRBD2 (5 bases each). CDR3 length: 14 residues. V dropped 3 bases and J dropped 1 base, with 11 bases sitting between them. The germline CDR1 and CDR2 sequences are SQVTM and ANQGSEA. The CDR3 spells CSVDVGDGTDTQYF. CDR3 nucleotides: TGCAGCGTTGACGTGGGGGATGGCACAGATACGCAGTATTTT.

This clonotype was counted a few times. This chain links TRBV20-1 with TRBJ2-1, with D perhaps matching TRBD1 or TRBD2 (6 bases each). The CDR3 loop spans 16 amino acids. V was pared by 1 base and J by 0 bases, with 13 bases between. Germline CDR1 reads DFQATT; CDR2 reads SNEGSKA (reference sequence). The CDR3 DNA follows: TGCAGTGCTAGAGGGGGGGACATTAGCTCCTACAATGAGCAGTTCTTC. This translates into CSARGGDISSYNEQFF.

This sequence joins TRBV3-1 and TRBJ1-1, with 7 bases that match TRBD1. V lost 3 bases and J lost 5; bases outside the gene matches: 6. The CDR3 extends over 14 amino acids. Germline lookup yields CDR1 LGHDT and CDR2 YNNKEL (reference sequence). The CDR3: CASSHYQGGTEAFF. The DNA for the CDR3 is TGTGCCAGCAGCCACTATCAGGGGGGGACTGAAGCTTTCTTT.

The V call is TRBV7-6, the J call TRBJ1-1, with no clear D. The germline gives CDR1 SGHVS, CDR2 FNYEAQ. The CDR3 loop spans 14 amino acids. V lost 2 bases to trimming and J lost 2 bases, with 9 bases between them. CDR3 residues: CASSLTDGNTEAFF. CDR3 DNA sequence: TGTGCCAGCAGCTTAACCGACGGTAACACTGAAGCTTTCTTT. Using reference TRBV7-6 and TRBJ1-1 for the parts outside the CDR3, the full variable domain is GAGVSQSPRYKVTKRGQDVALRCDPISGHVSLYWYRQALGQGPEFLTYFNYEAQQDKSGLPNDRFSAERPEGSISTLTIQRTEQRDSAMYRCASSLTDGNTEAFFGQGTRLTVV.

The table lists this clonotype with a few counts. The V gene is TRBV5-6, the J gene TRBJ2-5; the D gene is possibly TRBD2 (7 bases). V lost 0 bases and J lost 3, with 24 bases in between. The V gene's germline CDR1 is SGHDT and CDR2 YYEEEE. The CDR3 length is 19 residues. CDR3 in DNA: TGTGCCAGCAGCTTGGGTCCGTGGCGGGGGCCAAACACGAAAGAGACCCAGTACTTC. Translated: CASSLGPWRGPNTKETQYF.

Many counts were recorded for this clonotype. V gene TRBV12-3 or TRBV12-4 combines with J gene TRBJ1-3, with TRBD1 as a possible D gene (5 bases). The ends were cut back, 10 bases at V and 0 bases at J, with 13 bases in the middle. The CDR3 sequence is 14 residues long. DNA for the CDR3: TGTGCCACCTCAGGGTCTAACTCTGGAAACACCATATATTTT. Residues: CATSGSNSGNTIYF.

This clonotype was seen once. The chain's CDR3 is CASSPGTGGFGETQYF. The CDR3 bases are TGCGCCAGCAGCCCCGGGACAGGGGGCTTCGGGGAGACCCAGTACTTC. The chain uses TRBV5-1 and TRBJ2-5; 12 bases are shared with TRBD1. The CDR3 extends over 16 amino acids. Looked up from germline, CDR1 is SGHRS and CDR2 is YFSETQ. Trimming cost V 4 bases and J 5 bases; bases outside gene matches: 9.

This clonotype was seen more than once but under ten times. J is TRBJ2-1 and V is TRBV7-3; 8 bases align to TRBD2. This CDR3 has 14 amino acids. Trimming cost V 4 bases and J 9 bases; bases outside gene matches: 8. In germline, CDR1 is SGHTA, CDR2 FQGTGA. The CDR3 reads CASSSSTSAGEQFF. CDR3 coding DNA: TGTGCCAGCAGCTCCTCGACTAGCGCGGGTGAGCAGTTCTTC.

This clonotype was counted a few times. This chain uses TRBV27 with TRBJ2-3, with D unresolved. Germline V CDR1 and CDR2: MNHEY, SMNVEV (reference sequence). The CDR3 covers 12 residues. V was cut by 1 base and J by 5 bases, with 4 bases left in between. The CDR3 DNA reads as TGTGCCAGCAGTTTATATGGAGATACGCAGTATTTT. This translates into CASSLYGDTQYF.